The next 24 T cell receptor beta chains were all read from a single sample in a study of blood T cell repertoires in COVID-19. Generated by immunoSEQ multiplex PCR, the TCRdb table keeps only in-frame clones and is missing some. The table lists approximately 500,000 clones, over 75% of them singletons. The sequenced material came from peripheral blood. These receptors were collected from a human donor in a cohort sampled during active COVID-19.

The V call is TRBV19, the J call TRBJ1-5, with D perhaps TRBD1 (6 bases). Germline assignment: CDR1 LNHDA and CDR2 SQIVND (reference sequence). Trimming took 5 bases from V and 3 from J, leaving 11 bases between them. CDR3 length: 14 residues. CDR3 bases: TGTGCCAGTAGTTACAGGGTTCCCAATCAGCCCCAGCATTTT. This codes for CASSYRVPNQPQHF.

V and J are TRBV5-4 and TRBJ2-7; 10 bases are a match to TRBD2. Trimming removed 4 bases from V and 2 bases from J; junction bases left unmatched: 6. CDR1 SGHNT and CDR2 YYREEE come from the germline V gene (reference sequence). This CDR3 is 15 amino acids long. CDR3 loop: CASSILSGRAYEQYF. The CDR3 DNA sequence: TGTGCCAGCAGCATACTAAGCGGGAGGGCCTACGAGCAGTACTTC.

The chain couples TRBV11-1 to TRBJ1-3, with TRBD1 identical over 7 bases. Germline values: CDR1 SGHAT, CDR2 FQDESV (reference sequence). V was clipped by 8 bases and J by 4 bases; unmatched bases: 11. This CDR3 comprises 15 residues. The CDR3 reads CASGDDRALGNTIYF. In nucleotides, the CDR3 is TGTGCCAGCGGCGATGACAGGGCTCTGGGAAACACCATATATTTT.

V is TRBV7-2 and J is TRBJ1-1; tentative D call: TRBD1 (5 bases). The V end was cut by 7 bases, the J end by 4 bases, with 19 bases between. Germline loops: CDR1 SGHTA, CDR2 FQGNSA. The CDR3 covers 15 residues. The CDR3 coding sequence is TGTGCCAGCACCCCCTGGATGGGGGGGACCACTGAAGCTTTCTTT. Translated: CASTPWMGGTTEAFF.

The J gene is TRBJ1-5, the V gene TRBV18, with 10 bases matching TRBD1. CDR1 and CDR2 (germline): KGHSH, LQKENI. V lost 1 base and J lost 4; bases outside the gene matches: 1. The CDR3 is made up of 15 amino acids. CDR3 amino acids: CASSPQGQGNQPQHF. CDR3 nucleotides: TGTGCCAGCTCACCACAGGGACAGGGGAATCAGCCCCAGCATTTT.

V usage is TRBV30 and J usage is TRBJ2-3, with a tentative D call TRBD2 (6 bases). Per the germline V gene, CDR1 is GTSNPN and CDR2 is SVGIG (reference sequence). Trimming shortened V by 1 base and J by 0 bases, and 8 bases separated the two germline ends. CDR3 length: 14 residues. CDR3 sequence: CAWSASGSTDTQYF. CDR3 DNA: TGTGCCTGGAGTGCCAGCGGGAGCACAGATACGCAGTATTTT.

The chain recombines TRBV5-6 with TRBJ1-2; D possibly corresponds to TRBD1 (6 bases). V was cut by 2 bases and J by 4 bases, with 12 bases left in between. Germline CDR1 reads SGHDT; CDR2 reads YYEEEE. This CDR3 contains 14 residues. The CDR3 region is CASSFEGVGYGYTF. The CDR3 nucleotides are TGTGCCAGCAGCTTTGAGGGGGTTGGCTATGGCTACACCTTC.

V is TRBV7-9 and J is TRBJ1-2; tentative D call: TRBD1 (5 bases). Trimming removed 5 bases from V and 4 bases from J, with 11 bases in between. There are 13 residues in the CDR3. Germline V CDR1 and CDR2: SEHNR, FQNEAQ (reference sequence). The CDR3 here is CASSVQVLYGYTF. DNA for the CDR3: TGTGCCAGCAGCGTACAGGTTCTCTATGGCTACACCTTC. The whole variable domain, filled in from reference TRBV7-9 and TRBJ1-2, reads DTGVSQNPRHKITKRGQNVTFRCDPISEHNRLYWYRQTLGQGPEFLTYFQNEAQLEKSRLLSDRFSAERPKGSFSTLEIQRTEQGDSAMYLCASSVQVLYGYTFGSGTRLTVV.

V and J are TRBV5-1 and TRBJ2-3, with 8 bases matching TRBD2. V shed 1 base, J shed 4 bases, and the junction held 8 bases outside the gene matches. Germline assignment: CDR1 SGHRS and CDR2 YFSETQ. The CDR3 is 16 residues long. CDR3 bases: TGCGCCAGCAGCTTGTATCCGGGAGGGGACTCAGATACGCAGTATTTT. Its translation is CASSLYPGGDSDTQYF.

V is TRBV28 and J is TRBJ1-4; TRBD1 is a possible D gene (6 bases). V lost 2 bases and J lost 3, with 16 bases in between. Germline V CDR1 and CDR2: MDHEN, SYDVKM. The CDR3 totals 17 residues. The CDR3 DNA reads TGTGCCAGCAGTTTAACAGGGATGATTCGGGCTAATGAAAAACTGTTTTTT. This codes for CASSLTGMIRANEKLFF.

The chain is built from TRBV24-1 and TRBJ1-5; D call uncertain. Trimming took 6 bases from V and 1 from J, leaving 9 bases between them. Per the germline V gene, CDR1 is KGHDR and CDR2 is SFDVKD. This CDR3 is built from 14 residues. CDR3 in amino acids: CATSRVESNQPQHF. CDR3 bases: TGTGCCACCAGTCGGGTCGAGAGCAATCAGCCCCAGCATTTT.

This clone was seen a handful of times. The V call is TRBV11-2, the J call TRBJ2-7; a possible D gene is TRBD2 (6 bases). Per germline, CDR1 SGHAT and CDR2 FQNNGV. The V and J ends lost 5 bases and 4 bases respectively, with 15 bases between them. CDR3 length: 14 amino acids. The CDR3 loop is CASSRGHRGYEQYF. The CDR3 region has the DNA TGTGCCAGCAGCCGCGGTCATCGGGGGTACGAGCAGTACTTC.

This sequence joins TRBV5-1 and TRBJ2-4, with 8 nucleotides matching TRBD1. V trimming: 4 bases; J trimming: 7 bases; junction bases outside the gene matches: 7. The CDR3 is made up of 14 amino acids. The germline V gene has CDR1 SGHRS and CDR2 YFSETQ. CDR3 DNA: TGCGCCAGCAGCCTCGCGACAGGGGCGAACATTCAGTACTTC. It translates to CASSLATGANIQYF.

As concerns this clone: The sample carries other DNA sequences with the same CDR3. In DNA form, the CDR3 reads TGTGCCTGGTCAGTCTCTGGGGCCAACGTCCTGACTTTC. Translation gives CAWSVSGANVLTF. The chain carries TRBV30 and TRBJ2-6; no clear D gene. Germline lookup yields CDR1 GTSNPN and CDR2 SVGIG (reference sequence). The CDR3 loop spans 13 amino acids. V dropped 5 bases and J dropped 0 bases, with 5 bases sitting between them. Full variable domain (outside the CDR3, taken from reference TRBV30 and TRBJ2-6): SQTIHQWPATLVQPVGSPLSLECTVEGTSNPNLYWYRQAAGRGLQLLFYSVGIGQISSEVPQNLSASRPQDRQFILSSKKLLLSDSGFYLCAWSVSGANVLTFGAGSRLTVL.

The chain combines TRBV7-2 with TRBJ2-7, with D possibly being TRBD2 (5 bases). V dropped 5 bases and J dropped 2 bases, with 22 bases sitting between them. The V gene's germline CDR1 is SGHTA and CDR2 FQGNSA. The CDR3 has 17 residues. CDR3 DNA sequence: TGTGCCAGCAGCCCCCGGGGTGGCGGGCTTACTCCCTACGAGCAGTACTTC. As protein: CASSPRGGGLTPYEQYF.

The chain is built from TRBV3-1 (or the pseudogene TRBV3-2) and TRBJ1-5; 8 nucleotides match TRBD1. CDR3 length: 13 amino acids. The germline gives CDR1 LGHDT, CDR2 YNNKEL (reference sequence). The junction had 6 bases not matched to a gene; V was cut back by 8 bases and J by 6 bases. CDR3 in DNA: TGTGCCAGCTCAAAGGACAGGGCTCAGCCCCAGCATTTT. Protein: CASSKDRAQPQHF.

The chain links TRBV18 to TRBJ1-1, with D possibly matching TRBD1 (5 bases). Trimming took 4 bases from V and 4 from J, leaving 19 bases between them. The CDR3 has 16 residues. The germline V gene encodes CDR1 KGHSH and CDR2 LQKENI. CDR3 nucleotide sequence: TGTGCCAGCTCACTCTCAGCGGGGCGGCAGGGCACTGAAGCTTTCTTT. Translation gives CASSLSAGRQGTEAFF.

The chain links TRBV5-1 to TRBJ2-1; TRBD2 matches 10 bases. V trimming: 0 bases; J trimming: 0 bases; junction bases outside the gene matches: 3. Germline V lookup: CDR1 SGHRS, CDR2 YFSETQ. The CDR3 runs to 17 residues. CDR3 in DNA: TGCGCCAGCAGCTTGGCTTCTAGCGGGAGCTCCTACAATGAGCAGTTCTTC. It encodes CASSLASSGSSYNEQFF.

The gene calls are TRBV7-2 and TRBJ2-3, with TRBD2 as a possible D gene (5 bases). Germline lookup yields CDR1 SGHTA and CDR2 FQGNSA. The CDR3 sequence is 16 residues long. Trimming removed 5 bases at V and 2 bases at J, with 17 bases between. The CDR3, as DNA: TGTGCCAGCAGCCCCTACGGTTCGGGGAACACAGATACGCAGTATTTT. Translated, it gives CASSPYGSGNTDTQYF.

The DNA for the CDR3 is TGTGCCAGCAGTGCCCAGACAGGGACTAATTCACCCCTCCACTTT. As protein: CASSAQTGTNSPLHF. The rearrangement links TRBV2 to TRBJ1-6; 7 nucleotides align to TRBD1. Germline-derived CDR1 and CDR2 are SNHLY and FYNNEI. The junction had 6 bases not matched to a gene; V was cut back by 4 bases and J by 6 bases. CDR3 length: 15 amino acids.

CDR3 nucleotides: TGTGCCAGCCGGATCCGGGCAGGGGATCATGAGCAGTTCTTC. It codes for CASRIRAGDHEQFF. The chain is built from TRBV27 and TRBJ2-1, with a weak D call TRBD1 (6 bases). Germline V CDR1 and CDR2: MNHEY, SMNVEV (reference sequence). This CDR3 comprises 14 residues. V gave up 8 bases and J gave up 8 bases, with 19 bases separating them.

V usage is TRBV10-3 and J usage is TRBJ2-3, with 9 bases fitting TRBD2. Trimming at V came to 0 bases and at J to 6 bases, leaving 10 bases not matched to a gene. CDR3 length: 17 residues. Germline V gene data show CDR1 as ENHRY and CDR2 as SYGVKD. CDR3 sequence reads: CAISESRREGSPDTQYF. The CDR3 nucleotides are TGTGCCATCAGTGAGTCACGGCGGGAGGGTTCTCCGGATACGCAGTATTTT.

The J gene is TRBJ2-1, the V gene TRBV6-2 or TRBV6-3, with D unresolved. Trimming took off 2 bases at V and 3 bases at J, with 2 bases between the two ends. This CDR3 comprises 12 residues. CDR1 is MNHEY, CDR2 SVGEGT, per germline. CDR3 amino acids: CASSYLYNEQFF. CDR3 bases: TGTGCCAGCAGTTACCTCTACAATGAGCAGTTCTTC.

V is TRBV7-3 and J is TRBJ1-1, with D possibly being TRBD1 (6 bases). This CDR3 comprises 13 residues. Trimming pared 4 bases from V and 3 bases from J, leaving 9 bases between. Germline loops: CDR1 SGHTA, CDR2 FQGTGA. The DNA for the CDR3 is TGTGCCAGCAGCTCTTACAGGGACACTGAAGCTTTCTTT. It translates to CASSSYRDTEAFF.